The clone carrying this T cell receptor beta chain showed up just once. This entry comes from a study of T cell responses to AZD1222 COVID-19 vaccine. Generated by immunoSEQ multiplex PCR, the TCRdb table keeps only in-frame clones and is missing some. The sample has more than 75,000 clones, 90% seen once. CDR3 length equals 15 residues. V shed 2 bases and J 0 bases; nucleotides not matched to a gene: 4. Germline CDR1 and CDR2: SGHRS and YFSETQ. Second-dose groups at about 4 or about 12 weeks were pooled. This TCR derives from an adult who received the AZD1222 COVID-19 vaccine. The gene calls are TRBV5-1 and TRBJ1-2, with TRBD1 identical over 7 bases. The sample consisted of peripheral blood, taken 28 days after the second AZD1222 dose. The CDR3 coding sequence is TGCGCCAGCAGCTTCGGACAGGTACCTAACTATGGCTACACCTTC. Translated, it gives CASSFGQVPNYGYTF.